This record concerns one T cell receptor (beta chain) sequence. CDR1 and CDR2 (germline): LNHDA, SQIVND (reference sequence). The CDR3 runs to 15 residues. The germline V and J ends were trimmed by 5 bases and 1 base, with 15 bases remaining between them. This table comes from immunoSEQ multiplex PCR, and its TCRdb copy is limited to in-frame clones, with some not included. The profile shows fewer than 9,000 clones, 70% to 80% of them singletons. The time point was: cycle 4 day 1 (C4D1), after about 6 weeks of nivolumab. Each patient relapsed following autologous stem cell transplantation, and prior brentuximab vedotin exposure differed. These data come from a study of PD-1 blockade in classical Hodgkin lymphoma.

The V call is TRBV19, the J call TRBJ2-7; D may correspond to TRBD1 or TRBD2 (5 bases each). The clonotype originates from a human donor with classical Hodgkin lymphoma. Sequenced material: peripheral blood mononuclear cells (PBMCs), taken before the fourth cycle of nivolumab. This chain's CDR3 is CASSVGLGDSYEQYF. The CDR3 nucleotides are TGTGCCAGTAGTGTGGGGTTGGGGGATTCCTACGAGCAGTACTTC.